This entry features one T cell receptor beta chain sequence. Its matching antigen is unknown. Library construction involved attaching unique molecular identifiers to individual cDNA molecules, which allowed quantitative, reproducible TCR counting. MiXCR, applied by TCRdb to the RACE reads, yields one record per CDR3 protein. The sample has around 74,000 distinct CDR3 sequences; 32% are singletons. The CDR3 runs to 15 residues. Trimming shortened V by 6 bases and J by 3 bases, and 15 bases separated the two germline ends. Germline V gene data show CDR1 as SNHLY and CDR2 as FYNNEI. This specimen comes from a study of human T cells and chemical hapten exposure. Study-level information: Weekly scalp doses of diphenylcyclopropenone were given to patients during the approximately 25-week study.

Time point described: patch test 1, 2 weeks after DPC sensitization. The treatment was: therapeutic diphenylcyclopropenone sensitization with weekly scalp DPC. Non-pregnant alopecia patients aged 18 to 70, suitable for DPC therapy. Points from the study as a whole: Sensitizing to DPC left TCRs with a frequency above 1 in 1000 unaltered.

The input for sequencing was whole blood, taken in connection with sensitization to the hapten diphenylcyclopropenone (DPC). The TCR sequence derives from a man aged 35 to 55 with alopecia areata. Some clones in this sample may be carry-over from other donors' samples. The rearrangement uses TRBV2 and TRBJ1-5; a possible D gene is TRBD1 (5 bases). CDR3 sequence reads: CASRGGTLPNQPQHF. Here the CDR3 DNA reads TGTGCCAGCAGGGGGGGGACTTTACCCAATCAGCCCCAGCATTTT.